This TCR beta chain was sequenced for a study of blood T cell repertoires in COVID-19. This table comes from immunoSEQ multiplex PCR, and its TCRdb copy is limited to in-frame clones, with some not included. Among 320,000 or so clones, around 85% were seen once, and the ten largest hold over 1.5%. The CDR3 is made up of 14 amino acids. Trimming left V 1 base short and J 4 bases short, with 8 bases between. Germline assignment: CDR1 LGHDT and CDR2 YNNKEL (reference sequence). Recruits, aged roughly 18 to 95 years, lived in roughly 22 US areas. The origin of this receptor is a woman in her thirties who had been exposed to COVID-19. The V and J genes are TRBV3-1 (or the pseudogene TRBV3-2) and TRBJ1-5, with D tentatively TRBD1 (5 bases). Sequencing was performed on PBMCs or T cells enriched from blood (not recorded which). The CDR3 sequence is CASSQGTSNQPQHF. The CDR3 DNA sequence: TGTGCCAGCAGCCAAGGGACATCAAATCAGCCCCAGCATTTT.